Listed below are T cell receptor beta chains from one sample, sequenced in a study of regulatory T cells in long-lasting Graves disease. TCRdb re-derived calls from the multiplex PCR reads in MiXCR, one entry per CDR3 protein. The sample has about 400,000 distinct CDR3 sequences, approximately 15% seen once. These data also featured in a second study, about T cells in Graves' hyperthyroidism and ophthalmopathy.

The specimen comprised peripheral blood mononuclear cells (PBMCs), sampled at new diagnosis, from a patient treated with antithyroid drugs. The receptor source for this set is a woman aged 35 to 49 with Graves disease. Each CDR3 is given with its conserved first and last residue. The D gene is left open where the match is weak. Only some rows state a clone size, as once, few, many or a class for expanded clones.

clone size,J gene,V gene,D gene,CDR3 DNA,CDR3 protein
NA,TRBJ1-1,TRBV3-1,NA,TGTGCCCGCGCCCTAGGACAGCTGAACACTGAAGCTTTCTTT,CARALGQLNTEAFF
NA,TRBJ1-2,TRBV6-5,NA,TGTGCCAGCAGTTACTCTAACGTTCAGGGGAAAAACTATGGCTACACCTTC,CASSYSNVQGKNYGYTF
few,TRBJ1-1,TRBV7-9,NA,TGTGCCAGCAGCCGCCTTTTCCGGGCCACTGAAGCTTTCTTT,CASSRLFRATEAFF
many,TRBJ2-5,TRBV5-5,NA,TGTGCCAGCAGCTATGGGAGTACCCTGTACCAAGAGACCCAGTACTTC,CASSYGSTLYQETQYF
NA,TRBJ2-1,TRBV7-2,NA,TGTGCCGGCAGCTTAGCGATGGGTGAGCAGTTCTTC,CAGSLAMGEQFF
many,TRBJ2-5,TRBV27,NA,TGTGCCAGCAGTCGGAAGGGGCAGGGGTTCGGAGAGACCCAGTACTTC,CASSRKGQGFGETQYF
NA,TRBJ2-1,TRBV7-9,NA,TGTGCCAGCAGCTTAGCGCTCGGTCTGGGGCAGTTCTTC,CASSLALGLGQFF
many,TRBJ1-2,TRBV30,TRBD1,TGTGCCTGGGGGACAGGCGGTGGCTACACCTTC,CAWGTGGGYTF
many,TRBJ1-2,TRBV19,TRBD1,TGTGCCAGTAGTATATATCCCCTGACAGGGGCTACAGCTAACTATGGCTACACCTTC,CASSIYPLTGATANYGYTF
NA,TRBJ2-3,TRBV15,TRBD1,TGTGCCACCAGCATTAGACAGGGTGGCACAGATACGCAGTATTTT,CATSIRQGGTDTQYF
many,TRBJ1-6,TRBV19,NA,TGTGCCAGTAGTATAGGGGTCGGGGATTCACCCCTCCACTTT,CASSIGVGDSPLHF
many,TRBJ2-3,TRBV11-3,TRBD1,TGTGCCAGCTCACCAGGACAGGGGGCAGATACGCAGTATTTT,CASSPGQGADTQYF
few,TRBJ2-7,TRBV7-9,TRBD1,TGTGCCAGCGACCGACAGGGCTCCTACGAGCAGTACTTC,CASDRQGSYEQYF
NA,TRBJ2-1,TRBV7-6,TRBD1,TGTGCCAGCAGCTTAGGTCCGGACAGGGGGCTAGACAATGAGCAGTTCTTC,CASSLGPDRGLDNEQFF
few,TRBJ1-1,TRBV29-1,TRBD1,TGCAGCGTTCTGAGTGGACAGGCGAACACTGAAGCTTTCTTT,CSVLSGQANTEAFF
many,TRBJ2-1,TRBV28,NA,TGTGCCAGCAGTTTCTTAAAGGGGGGGGATTACAATGAGCAGTTCTTC,CASSFLKGGDYNEQFF
NA,TRBJ2-7,TRBV5-1,NA,TGCGCCAGCAGCTTGACGGTCAGGAGTATGAGCTCCTACGAGCAGTACTTC,CASSLTVRSMSSYEQYF
many,TRBJ2-1,TRBV2,NA,TGTGCCAGCAGTGAACTTGGGATGGCCTACAATGAGCAGTTCTTC,CASSELGMAYNEQFF
many,TRBJ1-2,TRBV12-5,TRBD1,TGTGCTAGTGGCGGGACAGCTAACTGGTATGGCTACACCTTC,CASGGTANWYGYTF
NA,TRBJ2-1,TRBV20-1,NA,TGCAGTGCTAGAGTCCCCTATCTCTCCTACAATGAGCAGTTCTTC,CSARVPYLSYNEQFF
NA,TRBJ2-7,TRBV5-1,NA,TGCGCCAGCAGCTTGTACTTGTCGGGGACTGGCTACGAGCAGTACTTC,CASSLYLSGTGYEQYF
many,TRBJ2-5,TRBV7-2,TRBD2,TGTGCCAGCAGTACAGGACTAGCGGGGGCCTCCGAGACCCAGTACTTC,CASSTGLAGASETQYF
few,TRBJ2-3,TRBV24-1,NA,TGTGCCACCAGTGATTCTAGGAATACGCAGTATTTT,CATSDSRNTQYF
few,TRBJ2-1,TRBV14,TRBD2,TGTGCCAGCAGCCAAGATATCGGGCTAGCGGGAAACAATGAGCAGTTCTTC,CASSQDIGLAGNNEQFF
many,TRBJ2-3,TRBV12-3/TRBV12-4,NA,TGTGCCAGCAGCGCCCAGGCTCCTAGCACAGATACGCAGTATTTT,CASSAQAPSTDTQYF
few,TRBJ2-1,TRBV24-1,TRBD2,TGTGCCACCAGTGACTCGACTAGCGGATATTCTATATTAAGGAATGAGCAGTTCTTC,CATSDSTSGYSILRNEQFF
many,TRBJ2-1,TRBV18,NA,TGTGCCAGCTCACCACCGTCGCGGGGGCCTTACAATGAGCAGTTCTTC,CASSPPSRGPYNEQFF
many,TRBJ2-3,TRBV5-1,TRBD1,TGCGCCAGCAGCTTGGGCGGACAGGGGCGGGCAGATACGCAGTATTTT,CASSLGGQGRADTQYF
many,TRBJ2-3,TRBV14,NA,TGTGCCAGCAGCCAGAGGCTCACAGATACGCAGTATTTT,CASSQRLTDTQYF
many,TRBJ2-7,TRBV10-2,NA,TGCGCCAGCGGAACCAGCGACGAGCAGTACTTC,CASGTSDEQYF
NA,TRBJ2-3,TRBV5-5,NA,TGTGCCAGCAGTCGCACAGGTGAGGATACGCAGTATTTT,CASSRTGEDTQYF
many,TRBJ2-1,TRBV19,NA,TGTGCCAGTAGTATCACTAGCTCTGACTCCAATGAGCAGTTCTTC,CASSITSSDSNEQFF
many,TRBJ1-1,TRBV11-2,NA,TGTGCCAGCAGCTTTTGGGACAAGACACACACTGAAGCTTTCTTT,CASSFWDKTHTEAFF
many,TRBJ2-5,TRBV12-3/TRBV12-4,NA,TGTGCCAGCAGGGTGAAAGAGACCCAGTACTTC,CASRVKETQYF
NA,TRBJ2-2,TRBV7-9,TRBD2,TGTGCCACCCCCCAGGGACTAGCGGGAGCCAACACCGGGGAGCTGTTTTTT,CATPQGLAGANTGELFF
many,TRBJ2-1,TRBV7-8,TRBD2,TGTGCCAGCAGCTCGATACCGAGGGGGACTAGCGGGAGGTACAATGAGCAGTTCTTC,CASSSIPRGTSGRYNEQFF
many,TRBJ2-2,TRBV9,TRBD2,TGTGCCAGCAGCGGACGGGGGGGGGCAAGGACCGGGGAGCTGTTTTTT,CASSGRGGARTGELFF
many,TRBJ2-1,TRBV7-2,NA,TGTGCCAGCAGCGAAGGACTTAGGCATGAGCAGTTCTTC,CASSEGLRHEQFF
NA,TRBJ2-1,TRBV28,TRBD2,TGTGCCAGCAGTTCCCGATGGGCTAGCGGGAGGGCTAATGAGCAGTTCTTC,CASSSRWASGRANEQFF
NA,TRBJ1-1,TRBV9,TRBD1,TGTGCCAGCAGCGTAGGGGACAGGCTCATGAACACTGAAGCTTTCTTT,CASSVGDRLMNTEAFF
few,TRBJ2-7,TRBV6-5,TRBD1,TGTGCCAGCAGTTACTTTGGACAGGGGCGAGAGCAGTACTTC,CASSYFGQGREQYF
few,TRBJ2-3,TRBV10-2,NA,TGCGCCAGCAGTGAACCCGACAGATACACAGATACGCAGTATTTT,CASSEPDRYTDTQYF
once,TRBJ2-7,TRBV11-3,TRBD2,TGTGCCAGCAGCTTGACTAGCGGGAGCTACGAGCTGTACTTC,CASSLTSGSYELYF
many,TRBJ1-1,TRBV5-1,NA,TGCGCCAGCAGCTCACGGACAGACCGAGGGGCTGAAGCTTTCTTT,CASSSRTDRGAEAFF
many,TRBJ1-4,TRBV20-1,TRBD1,TGCAGTGTTCCCGACAGGGGGTATGAAAAACTGTTTTTT,CSVPDRGYEKLFF
many,TRBJ2-6,TRBV19,NA,TGTGCCAGTAGTATAGGAGAAGGGACGCATCGGGCCAACGTCCTGACTTTC,CASSIGEGTHRANVLTF
NA,TRBJ2-2,TRBV27,NA,TGTGCCAGCGGGGGTCCCATGAACACCGGGGAGCTGTTTTTT,CASGGPMNTGELFF
many,TRBJ1-2,TRBV2,NA,TGTGCCAGCAGTGACTCAGGGAACTATGGCTACACCTTC,CASSDSGNYGYTF
many,TRBJ2-1,TRBV5-1,TRBD2,TGCGCCAGCAGCCCAAGCGGGGAGTCCTACAATGAGCAGTTCTTC,CASSPSGESYNEQFF